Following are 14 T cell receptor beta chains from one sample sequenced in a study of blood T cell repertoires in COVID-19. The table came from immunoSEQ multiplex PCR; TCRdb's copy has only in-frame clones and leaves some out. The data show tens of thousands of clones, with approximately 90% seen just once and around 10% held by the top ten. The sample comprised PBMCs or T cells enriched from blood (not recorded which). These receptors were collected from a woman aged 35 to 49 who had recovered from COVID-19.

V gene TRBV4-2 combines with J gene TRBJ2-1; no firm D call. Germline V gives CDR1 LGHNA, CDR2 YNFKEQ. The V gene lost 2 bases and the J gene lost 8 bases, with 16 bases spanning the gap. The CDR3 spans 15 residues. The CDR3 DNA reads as TGTGCCAGCAGCCAAATCGGGTTCGAGGTCGATGAGCAGTTCTTC. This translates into CASSQIGFEVDEQFF.

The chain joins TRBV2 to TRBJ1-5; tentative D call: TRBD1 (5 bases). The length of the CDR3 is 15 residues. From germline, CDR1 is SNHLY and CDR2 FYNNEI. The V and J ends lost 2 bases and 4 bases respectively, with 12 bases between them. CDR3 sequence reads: CASSELGGGNQPQHF. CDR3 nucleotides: TGTGCCAGCAGTGAATTGGGCGGGGGAAATCAGCCCCAGCATTTT.

CDR3 amino acids: CASSLLSGDYGYTF. As DNA, the CDR3 is TGTGCCAGCAGCTTATTGTCAGGTGACTATGGCTACACCTTC. The chain links TRBV7-9 to TRBJ1-2; D remains unclear. V was shortened by 2 bases and J by 3 bases, with 10 bases between the two germline ends. Germline V gene lookup returns CDR1 SEHNR and CDR2 FQNEAQ (reference sequence). The CDR3 runs to 14 residues.

The chain's CDR3 is CASSFGGANYGYTF. The CDR3 DNA reads TGTGCCAGCAGTTTCGGAGGGGCTAACTATGGCTACACCTTC. The chain couples TRBV28 to TRBJ1-2, with a weak D call TRBD1 (5 bases). Trimming pared 3 bases from V and 0 bases from J, leaving 8 bases between. Germline values: CDR1 MDHEN, CDR2 SYDVKM. CDR3 length: 14 amino acids.

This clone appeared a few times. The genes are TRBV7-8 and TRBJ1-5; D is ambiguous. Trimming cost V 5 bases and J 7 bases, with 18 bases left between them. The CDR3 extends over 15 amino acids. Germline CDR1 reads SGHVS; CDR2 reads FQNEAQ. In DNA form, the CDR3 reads TGTGCCAGCAGCATGACTAGTGGGTTTGGGCAGCCCCAGCATTTT. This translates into CASSMTSGFGQPQHF.

As DNA, the CDR3 is TGTGCCAGCAGTTTAAGTCGCAGGGGGTATCAGCCCCAGCATTTT. Encoded protein: CASSLSRRGYQPQHF. This rearrangement joins TRBV27 to TRBJ1-5; 7 bases match TRBD1. Germline lookup yields CDR1 MNHEY and CDR2 SMNVEV (reference sequence). The CDR3 covers 15 residues. V was clipped by 2 bases and J by 5 bases; unmatched bases: 6.

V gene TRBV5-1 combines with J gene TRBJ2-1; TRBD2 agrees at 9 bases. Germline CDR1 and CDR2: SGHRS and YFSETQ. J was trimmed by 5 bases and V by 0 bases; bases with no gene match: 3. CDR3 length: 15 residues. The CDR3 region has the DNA TGCGCCAGCAGCTTGGGACTAGCGGAAAACAATGAGCAGTTCTTC. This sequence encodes CASSLGLAENNEQFF.

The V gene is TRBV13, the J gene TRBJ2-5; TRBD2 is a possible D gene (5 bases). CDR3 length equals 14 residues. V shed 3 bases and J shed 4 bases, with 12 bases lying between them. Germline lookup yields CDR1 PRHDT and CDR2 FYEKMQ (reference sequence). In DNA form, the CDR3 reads TGTGCCAGCAGCTTGTCGGGGTCTTTAGAGACCCAGTACTTC. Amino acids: CASSLSGSLETQYF.

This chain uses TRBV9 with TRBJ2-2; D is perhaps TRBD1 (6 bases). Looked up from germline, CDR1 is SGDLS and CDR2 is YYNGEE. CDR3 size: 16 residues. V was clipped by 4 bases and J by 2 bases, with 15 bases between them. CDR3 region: CASSTPSGVNTGELFF. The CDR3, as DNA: TGTGCCAGCAGCACCCCCTCAGGGGTAAACACCGGGGAGCTGTTTTTT.

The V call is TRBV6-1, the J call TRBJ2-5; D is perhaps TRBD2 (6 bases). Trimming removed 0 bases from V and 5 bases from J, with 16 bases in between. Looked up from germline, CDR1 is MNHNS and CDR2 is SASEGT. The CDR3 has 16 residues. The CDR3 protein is CASSEAIGGSEETQYF. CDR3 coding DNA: TGTGCCAGCAGTGAAGCTATCGGGGGATCCGAGGAGACCCAGTACTTC.

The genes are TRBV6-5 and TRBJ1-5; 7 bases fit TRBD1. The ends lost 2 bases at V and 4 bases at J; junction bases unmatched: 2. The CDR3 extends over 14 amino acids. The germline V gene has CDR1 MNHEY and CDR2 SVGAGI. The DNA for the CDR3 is TGTGCCAGCAGTTACGGGGGACAGAATCAGCCCCAGCATTTT. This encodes CASSYGGQNQPQHF.

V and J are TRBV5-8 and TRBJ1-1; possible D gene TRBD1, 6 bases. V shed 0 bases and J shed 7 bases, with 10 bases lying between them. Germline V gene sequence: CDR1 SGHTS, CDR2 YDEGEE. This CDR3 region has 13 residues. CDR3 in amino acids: CASSLVGAGEAFF. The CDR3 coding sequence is TGTGCCAGCAGCTTGGTGGGGGCTGGTGAAGCTTTCTTT.

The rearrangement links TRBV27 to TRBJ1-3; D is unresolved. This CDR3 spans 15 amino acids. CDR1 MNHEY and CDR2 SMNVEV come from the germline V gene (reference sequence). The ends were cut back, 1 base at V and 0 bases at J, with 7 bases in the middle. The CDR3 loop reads CASSLYSGSGNTIYF. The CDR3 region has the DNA TGTGCCAGCAGTTTATACTCAGGCTCTGGAAACACCATATATTTT.

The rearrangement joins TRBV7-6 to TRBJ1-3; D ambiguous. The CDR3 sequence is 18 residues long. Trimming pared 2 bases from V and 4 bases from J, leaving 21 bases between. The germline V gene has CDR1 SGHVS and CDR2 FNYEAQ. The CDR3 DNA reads TGTGCCAGCAGCTTATACTCGCGGCCTCGTACTCCGGGAAACACCATATATTTT. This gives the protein CASSLYSRPRTPGNTIYF.